A selection of T cell receptor beta chains follows, all from one sample in a study of tumor-infiltrating lymphocytes in primary liver carcinoma. TCRdb processed the multiplex PCR reads anew with MiXCR; each CDR3 protein has one entry. The sample includes 30,000 to 35,000 distinct CDR3 sequences, 76% of them seen just once. Sequencing was done on a sample of liver tumor tissue from sampling region 5. These receptors were taken from a man aged 35-49 years with primary liver carcinoma and hepatitis B virus infection. The CDR3 runs from the conserved cysteine through the conserved F or W. The D gene is left open where the match is weak. The size entry is marked missing in some rows and otherwise reads once, few, many or a size class.

D,J,V,size,DNA,CDR3
-,TRBJ2-3,TRBV12-3/TRBV12-4,-,TGCGCCTGCAGTTTATTTGACTCCTCCACAGATATGCAGTATTTT,CACSLFDSSTDMQYF
TRBD2,TRBJ2-3,TRBV4-2,-,TGTGCCGGTAGCCAAGTGGCGCTTCTAGCGGGAGCGACAGAAACGCAGTATTTT,CAGSQVALLAGATETQYF
-,TRBJ2-5,TRBV9,-,TGTGCCAGCAGCGTAGATTGGCTAGCGAGGGAGACCCAGTACTTC,CASSVDWLARETQYF
-,TRBJ2-7,TRBV4-3,-,TGCGCCAGCACCCAAGGTGGAGTGAGTGGAGCCTACGAGCAGTACTTC,CASTQGGVSGAYEQYF
TRBD1,TRBJ2-6,TRBV11-1,few,TGTACCAGCAGCCCCCCGACAGGGAGCTCTGGGGCCAACGTCCTGACTTTC,CTSSPPTGSSGANVLTF
TRBD2,TRBJ2-3,TRBV18,many,TGTGCCAGCTCTCAGCGGGAGACAGATACGCAGTATTTT,CASSQRETDTQYF
TRBD1,TRBJ2-7,TRBV4-3,-,TGCACCAGCAGCCAAGATACAGGGGGCTCCAACGAGCAGTACTTC,CTSSQDTGGSNEQYF
TRBD1,TRBJ2-5,TRBV12-3/TRBV12-4,-,TGTGCCAGTAGTACTTCGACAGGGAGACAAGAGACCCAGTACTTC,CASSTSTGRQETQYF
-,TRBJ2-1,TRBV29-1,-,TGCAGCGTTCTGGGACGGGGCGTGACCAATGAACAGTTCTTC,CSVLGRGVTNEQFF
TRBD1,TRBJ2-2,TRBV7-8,-,TGTGCCAGCAGCTTAGTTTCGCGGGACAGGGAACTGTTTTTT,CASSLVSRDRELFF
TRBD1,TRBJ1-2,TRBV7-9,once,TGTGCCGGCAGCCCCGAGGACAGGCTGTTCCAGTATGGCTACACCTTC,CAGSPEDRLFQYGYTF
-,TRBJ2-1,TRBV11-2,-,TGTACCAGCAGCTTACTTCCACCTGGGGGAGCCGGGGGTGAGCACTTCTTC,CTSSLLPPGGAGGEHFF
-,TRBJ2-1,TRBV18,few,TGTGCCAGCTCACCTACGGGGTTCATTGCGGGTCTCTACAATGAGCAGTTCTTC,CASSPTGFIAGLYNEQFF
-,TRBJ2-1,TRBV14,many,TGTACCAGCAGCCGACCGGGAGACAGCCTTTACAATGAGCAGTTCTTC,CTSSRPGDSLYNEQFF
TRBD2,TRBJ2-1,TRBV10-3,-,TGTGTCATCGGTGAGTCCCCCCTCGTGGCGGGGGGCTCGCATGAGCAGTTCTTC,CVIGESPLVAGGSHEQFF
-,TRBJ1-1,TRBV29-1,-,TGCAGCGTTGAACTTGGCCTCATGAACACTGGAGCTTTCTTT,CSVELGLMNTGAFF
-,TRBJ2-7,TRBV10-3,-,TGTGCCATGAGTAAGGACGGAAGCTTCTCCTACGATCAGTACTTC,CAMSKDGSFSYDQYF
-,TRBJ2-2,TRBV6-1,-,TGTGCCAGCAGTGATCAGGGGCAGACCGGGGAGCTGTTTTTT,CASSDQGQTGELFF
-,TRBJ2-3,TRBV4-1,few,TGCGCTAGCAGCCGAGTCACAAGGGGGGATACGCAGTATTTT,CASSRVTRGDTQYF
-,TRBJ1-1,TRBV30,many,TGTGCCTGGACCCGTGGGGGTAGGGCTGAAGCTTTCTTT,CAWTRGGRAEAFF
TRBD1,TRBJ2-7,TRBV5-5,-,TGTGCCAGCAGCCATGGGGGACAGGACCCCTACGAGCAGTACTTC,CASSHGGQDPYEQYF
-,TRBJ1-4,TRBV6-6,-,TGTCTCAGCAGTTACGCCGAAGAGGGTTTCCATGAAAAACTGTTTTTT,CLSSYAEEGFHEKLFF
TRBD1,TRBJ2-3,TRBV20-1,-,TGCAGTGCGGGGAAGGGACAGGGAATGAGTTATTTT,CSAGKGQGMSYF
-,TRBJ2-5,TRBV6-2/TRBV6-3,-,TGTGCCAACAGTAACTCGAGGGTATCCGGGGAGACCCAGTACTTC,CANSNSRVSGETQYF
TRBD2,TRBJ2-1,TRBV11-2,-,TGTGCCAACAGCTTCAAGCATGGCCTGGGGCGGGAGTGGTGGAACTACAATGAGCAGTTCTTC,CANSFKHGLGREWWNYNEQFF
TRBD2,TRBJ2-7,TRBV4-1,-,TGCACCAGCAGCCCCCCCTTTGGCGCGGGAGGTCTCGGCGAGCAGTACTTC,CTSSPPFGAGGLGEQYF
-,TRBJ1-1,TRBV29-1,once,TGCAGCGTTGGTGGAGGTGTTAACACTAAAGCTTTCTTT,CSVGGGVNTKAFF
TRBD2,TRBJ2-3,TRBV7-9,-,TGTGCCAGCAGTAAGCCGCTAGCGGGTGATAGTACAGATACACAGTATTTT,CASSKPLAGDSTDTQYF